The next 10 T cell receptor beta chains were all read from a single sample in a study of T-cell memory formation after mild COVID-19 (dated by TCRdb to the early 2020s). The receptor library was made with 5' RACE. Reads for this sample came from an Illumina NovaSeq 6000. Through fastp at Q25 and MiXCR, TCRdb rebuilt clones from the public reads, retaining in-frame beta chains. Each CDR3 protein appears once, grouped with its most common genes and DNA. The sample data list 300,000 to 400,000 distinct CDR3 sequences, and about an eighth of these were observed just once. The ten largest clonotypes hold roughly 22% of the sample. Sequencing used PBMCs or a T cell subset sorted from them (not recorded which). The receptor source for this set is a man between 18 and 29 years old who had mild COVID-19 (a few samples of this study predate the infection). The sample titles of this study are shuffled in the database, so cell type and time point are left out; the donor was told from shared clones.

The table lists this clonotype with a few counts. This chain links TRBV5-4 with TRBJ1-3; tentative D call: TRBD1 (5 bases). V lost 2 bases to trimming and J lost 0 bases, with 12 bases between them. CDR3 length equals 16 residues. Germline values: CDR1 SGHNT, CDR2 YYREEE (reference sequence). In nucleotides, the CDR3 is TGTGCCAGCAGCTTTCCAGCAGGGTACTCTGGAAACACCATATATTTT. Protein: CASSFPAGYSGNTIYF. Looking up the rest from reference TRBV5-4 and TRBJ1-3 gives the full variable domain: ETGVTQSPTHLIKTRGQQVTLRCSSQSGHNTVSWYQQALGQGPQFIFQYYREEENGRGNFPPRFSGLQFPNYSSELNVNALELDDSALYLCASSFPAGYSGNTIYFGEGSWLTVV.

This clonotype was seen more than once but under ten times. The chain uses TRBV18 and TRBJ2-1; D is unresolved. Per the germline V gene, CDR1 is KGHSH and CDR2 is LQKENI. The CDR3 loop spans 13 amino acids. Trimming shortened V by 3 bases and J by 4 bases, and 7 bases separated the two germline ends. Written as DNA, the CDR3 is TGTGCCAGCTCACCGTCTAGGTACAATGAGCAGTTCTTC. It is translated as CASSPSRYNEQFF.

This clonotype was observed a few times. The chain links TRBV7-9 to TRBJ2-5; D remains ambiguous. V shed 5 bases and J shed 4 bases, with 11 bases lying between them. This CDR3 comprises 13 residues. In germline, CDR1 is SEHNR, CDR2 FQNEAQ (reference sequence). CDR3 nucleotide sequence: TGTGCCAGCAGCCCCCCCAATGGAGAGACCCAGTACTTC. Its translation is CASSPPNGETQYF.

The sample holds a few counts of this clonotype. The chain couples TRBV7-6 to TRBJ2-3; TRBD2 aligns across 8 bases. In germline, CDR1 is SGHVS, CDR2 FNYEAQ. Trimming removed 7 bases from V and 5 bases from J; junction bases left unmatched: 8. CDR3 length: 14 residues. The CDR3 region is CASTSVRGGDTQYF. The CDR3 bases are TGTGCCAGCACCTCCGTACGGGGGGGAGATACGCAGTATTTT.

This clonotype was seen a handful of times. The chain employs TRBV5-1 and TRBJ2-7, with 9 bases aligning to TRBD1. This CDR3 contains 16 residues. V dropped 0 bases and J dropped 6; count of bases not matched to a gene: 10. Germline assignment: CDR1 SGHRS and CDR2 YFSETQ. CDR3 residues: CASSLAPDRGGGEQYF. CDR3 nucleotides: TGCGCCAGCAGCTTGGCCCCCGACAGGGGGGGAGGCGAGCAGTACTTC.

The rearrangement joins TRBV20-1 to TRBJ1-1, with 7 positions matching TRBD1. The germline V gene encodes CDR1 DFQATT and CDR2 SNEGSKA (reference sequence). This CDR3 is built from 12 residues. The CDR3 DNA reads TGCAGGGGCGACAGGGAGAACACTGAAGCTTTCTTT. Protein: CRGDRENTEAFF.

This clonotype was counted between two and nine times. The chain links TRBV6-6 to TRBJ1-1; D is possibly TRBD1 (5 bases). There are 11 residues in the CDR3. Germline CDR1 is MNHNY and CDR2 is SVGAGI (reference sequence). V was pared by 8 bases and J by 6 bases, with 10 bases between. The CDR3 is CASQGVAEAFF. CDR3 bases: TGTGCCAGCCAGGGCGTGGCTGAAGCTTTCTTT.

This clonotype was seen at least ten times. This chain uses TRBV5-1 with TRBJ2-3, with TRBD2 as a possible D gene (5 bases). CDR3 size: 15 residues. Per the germline V gene, CDR1 is SGHRS and CDR2 is YFSETQ. Between the trimmed V and J ends, which lost 2 bases and 4 bases, there was a span of 14 bases. CDR3 sequence (DNA): TGCGCCAGCAGCTTAATGACCCAGAGGGCAGATACGCAGTATTTT. Encoded protein: CASSLMTQRADTQYF.

This chain links TRBV12-3 or TRBV12-4 with TRBJ2-7; the match to TRBD1 covers 7 bases. V was clipped by 5 bases and J by 6 bases; unmatched bases: 10. The CDR3 length is 14 residues. The DNA of the CDR3 is TGTGCCAGCAGTCCCTGGACAGGCAGACGCGAGCAGTACTTC. Translation gives CASSPWTGRREQYF.

This clonotype was seen ten or more times. The chain has TRBV5-1 and TRBJ2-5, with D uncertain. CDR1 and CDR2 (germline): SGHRS, YFSETQ. The CDR3 extends over 13 amino acids. The V and J ends lost 2 bases and 5 bases respectively, with 10 bases between them. The CDR3 coding sequence is TGCGCCAGCAGCTTATCCCCCGTGGAGACCCAGTACTTC. Residues: CASSLSPVETQYF. Using reference TRBV5-1 and TRBJ2-5 for the parts outside the CDR3, the full variable domain is KAGVTQTPRYLIKTRGQQVTLSCSPISGHRSVSWYQQTPGQGLQFLFEYFSETQRNKGNFPGRFSGRQFSNSRSEMNVSTLELGDSALYLCASSLSPVETQYFGPGTRLLVL.